A single sample is the source of the 15 T cell receptor beta chains below, sequenced in a study of post-analysis software for immune sequencing data. Tagging with unique molecular identifiers was a feature of the TCR beta cDNA libraries. TCRdb called the PCR reads again in MiXCR, with one record for every CDR3 protein. The sample comprises hundreds of thousands of distinct CDR3 sequences, approximately 59% of which are singletons, and around 10% rests with the top ten. The antigens for these receptors are not known. Whole-study findings and limits: TRBV5-6, TRBV5-1 and TRBV20-1 were among several TRBV segments more frequent in patients than controls.

The specimen was blood. These receptors were collected from a girl between 2 and 10 years old with multiple sclerosis.

This clonotype was detected only a few times. The chain uses TRBV4-2 and TRBJ2-1, with TRBD2 as a possible D gene (6 bases). Trimming cost V 4 bases and J 2 bases, with 9 bases left between them. The CDR3 extends over 14 amino acids. CDR1 and CDR2 (germline): LGHNA, YNFKEQ. The CDR3 region has the DNA TGTGCCAGCAGCCCATTAGCGGCCTACAATGAGCAGTTCTTC. Translation: CASSPLAAYNEQFF.

The J gene is TRBJ2-3, the V gene TRBV29-1, with D hard to call. CDR3 length: 13 amino acids. V gave up 4 bases and J gave up 3 bases, with 11 bases separating them. Germline CDR1 reads SQVTM; CDR2 reads ANQGSEA. CDR3 in DNA: TGCAGCGTTGTCGGGCCGGGTACAGATACGCAGTATTTT. Its protein product is CSVVGPGTDTQYF.

V usage is TRBV3-1 and J usage is TRBJ2-1; D ambiguous. The ends were cut back, 0 bases at V and 15 bases at J, with 21 bases in the middle. The CDR3 is 15 amino acids. Germline CDR1 is LGHDT and CDR2 is YNNKEL (reference sequence). CDR3: CASSQDAPASSSRFF. The CDR3 DNA is TGTGCCAGCAGCCAAGATGCCCCGGCGTCCTCCTCGCGGTTCTTC.

Comments on this clonotype: At one boundary the junction diverges from the germline segment, which might be a read error. V and J are TRBV30 and TRBJ2-1, with D maybe TRBD2 (6 bases). CDR1 and CDR2 (germline): GTSNPN, SVGIG (reference sequence). The CDR3 spans 12 residues. The CDR3 sequence is CAWATSSNERFF. The DNA of the CDR3 is TGTGCCTGGGCGACTAGTTCTAATGAGCGGTTCTTC.

In this sample, this clonotype turned up a few times. The chain has TRBV7-9 and TRBJ2-1; TRBD2 matches 8 bases. CDR3 length: 16 residues. V gave up 4 bases and J gave up 2 bases; unmatched junction bases: 7. Germline V gene sequence: CDR1 SEHNR, CDR2 FQNEAQ (reference sequence). The DNA for the CDR3 is TGTGCCAGCAGCTCCAGGACTAGCTCCCCCTACAATGAGCAGTTCTTC. Its translation: CASSSRTSSPYNEQFF. Full variable domain (missing parts from reference TRBV7-9 and TRBJ2-1): DTGVSQNPRHKITKRGQNVTFRCDPISEHNRLYWYRQTLGQGPEFLTYFQNEAQLEKSRLLSDRFSAERPKGSFSTLEIQRTEQGDSAMYLCASSSRTSSPYNEQFFGPGTRLTVL.

The chain has TRBV20-1 and TRBJ2-7, with 7 bases aligning to TRBD2. In germline, CDR1 is DFQATT, CDR2 SNEGSKA (reference sequence). V was clipped by 2 bases and J by 4 bases; unmatched bases: 5. The CDR3 extends over 13 amino acids. CDR3 in amino acids: CSARLGGVYEQYF. CDR3 sequence (DNA): TGCAGTGCTAGACTTGGGGGGGTATACGAGCAGTACTTC.

The genes are TRBV5-1 and TRBJ2-7; D unresolved. The better agreement between TRBJ2-5 and the DNA end casts doubt on the J call. The CDR3 consists of 15 residues. Germline CDR1 is SGHRS and CDR2 is YFSETQ. Here the CDR3 DNA reads TGCGCCAGCAGCTACACGACGGGTTCACAAGAGACCCAGTACTTC. It specifies CASSYTTGSQETQYF.

The genes are TRBV5-1 and TRBJ1-2, with D possibly TRBD1 on 6 matching bases. The CDR3 contains 11 residues. The germline V gene has CDR1 SGHRS and CDR2 YFSETQ. Trimming left V 2 bases short and J 9 bases short, with 8 bases between. CDR3 nucleotide sequence: TGCGCCAGCAGCTTAGGACAGAGCTACACCTTC. As protein: CASSLGQSYTF.

A few counts support this clonotype. The CDR3 DNA follows: TGCAGCGTTGAAGAGCCCAGCGGCAGTAAGAATGAGCAGTTCTTC. Residues: CSVEEPSGSKNEQFF. This chain uses TRBV29-1 with TRBJ2-1; TRBD2 might be the D (5 bases). The CDR3 runs 15 residues. V was trimmed by 0 bases and J by 7 bases, leaving 16 bases between them. CDR1 and CDR2 from the germline V gene are SQVTM and ANQGSEA.

This clonotype was recorded a few times. The chain links TRBV12-3 or TRBV12-4 to TRBJ1-2; D is unresolved. With 7 bases removed from V and 6 bases from J, the gap between germline ends came to 15 bases. The CDR3 is 13 residues long. In nucleotides, the CDR3 is TGTGCCAGCACGGCGGAGGTGGCCCATGGCTACACCTTC. Its translation is CASTAEVAHGYTF.

The chain joins TRBV13 to TRBJ1-2; D unclear. V was pared by 6 bases and J by 9 bases, with 2 bases between. Germline V gives CDR1 PRHDT, CDR2 FYEKMQ (reference sequence). The CDR3 covers 8 residues. CDR3 sequence: CASRSYTF. The CDR3 DNA sequence: TGTGCCAGCAGGAGCTACACCTTC.

This clonotype appeared a few times. The chain has TRBV20-1 and TRBJ2-1, with 9 bases fitting TRBD2. The CDR3 consists of 17 residues. Germline CDR1 DFQATT, CDR2 SNEGSKA (reference sequence). V gave up 3 bases and J gave up 0 bases; unmatched junction bases: 9. The DNA of the CDR3 is TGCAGTGCTAGTGGGCGGGAGGGCTCGGGCTCCTACAATGAGCAGTTCTTC. Its protein product is CSASGREGSGSYNEQFF.

CDR3 in amino acids: CASSFYGTSEQYF. CDR3 coding DNA: TGTGCCAGCAGCTTCTACGGGACGAGTGAGCAGTACTTC. The chain joins TRBV11-3 to TRBJ2-7, with D possibly being TRBD1 or TRBD2 (5 bases each). The germline gives CDR1 SGHNT, CDR2 YENEEA. V was cut by 3 bases and J by 7 bases, with 13 bases left in between. The CDR3 has 13 residues.

On this clonotype: An end of the junction does not agree with germline; a read error may underlie this. V is TRBV20-1 and J is TRBJ1-4; no reliable D call. Germline values: CDR1 DFQATT, CDR2 SNEGSKA (reference sequence). The CDR3 covers 16 residues. This CDR3 is CSPRVLGRPTNEKLFF. For the CDR3, the DNA is TGCAGTCCTAGAGTTTTAGGGAGGCCAACTAATGAAAAACTGTTTTTT.

V usage is TRBV27 and J usage is TRBJ1-4; D unclear. Trimming removed 3 bases at V and 0 bases at J, with 11 bases between. This CDR3 has 16 amino acids. Germline CDR1 MNHEY, CDR2 SMNVEV (reference sequence). DNA for the CDR3: TGTGCCAGCAGTTTGGGGATCGGTGCAACTAATGAAAAACTGTTTTTT. Translated: CASSLGIGATNEKLFF.